This T cell receptor (beta chain) was found in a study of identical twins. Whole-study findings and limits: There was an excess of low generation probability in the out-of-frame alpha sequences that twins shared. Clonotypes of the beta chain that were abundant in cord blood carried fewer insertions (memory repertoires showed none).

Each donor (without exception) was a healthy Caucasian. This clonotype was seen repeatedly, ten times or more. Antigen specificity is unknown. Using its own MiXCR run on the 5' RACE reads, TCRdb lists one record per CDR3 protein. The table shows about 340,000 distinct CDR3 sequences, with around 12% occurring only once. CDR1 SNHLY and CDR2 FYNNEI come from the germline V gene. The CDR3 has 15 amino acids. Unmatched junction bases numbered 10, after V lost 8 bases and J lost 0 bases. This sample also belongs to another study, concerning yellow fever vaccine responses in identical twins.

V is TRBV2 and J is TRBJ2-7; 7 positions agree with TRBD1. Sample: CD8+ T cells sorted from blood. This TCR was recovered from a woman under 30 in good health. The CDR3 here is CASRTRDSDSYEQYF. The CDR3 DNA sequence: TGTGCCAGCCGGACCCGGGACAGCGACTCCTACGAGCAGTACTTC. Complete variable domain (other parts from reference TRBV2 and TRBJ2-7): EPEVTQTPSHQVTQMGQEVILRCVPISNHLYFYWYRQILGQKVEFLVSFYNNEISEKSEIFDDQFSVERPDGSNFTLKIRSTKLEDSAMYFCASRTRDSDSYEQYFGPGTRLTVT.